These 20 T cell receptor beta chains were all obtained from the same sample, sequenced in a study of T cells in Graves' hyperthyroidism and ophthalmopathy. It was RNA transcripts that yielded the amplified TCR beta CDR3 regions. First-round RT-PCR with HTBI primers amplified the TCR CDR3 region. One entry per CDR3 protein results from TCRdb running MiXCR on the multiplex PCR reads. Of some 500,000 distinct CDR3 sequences listed, roughly 16% are singletons. Sequencing was performed on blood. Receptors originate from a woman aged 25 to 39 with Graves' ophthalmopathy.

The table lists this clonotype with many counts. This rearrangement joins TRBV5-1 to TRBJ1-1; 7 bases align to TRBD1. With 4 bases clipped from V and 8 bases from J, the junction kept 14 bases outside the gene matches. CDR3 length: 15 residues. Germline CDR1 is SGHRS and CDR2 is YFSETQ. The CDR3 sequence is CASSPSGTEWAEAFF. The CDR3 DNA sequence: TGCGCCAGCAGCCCCTCCGGGACAGAATGGGCAGAAGCTTTCTTT.

The table lists this clonotype with a few counts. The V and J genes are TRBV28 and TRBJ2-7; 9 bases align to TRBD1. Germline V CDR1 and CDR2: MDHEN, SYDVKM. V lost 2 bases, J lost 5 bases, and 7 bases stayed unmatched. CDR3 length: 15 amino acids. The CDR3 DNA is TGTGCCAGCAGTTTAGATCAACAGGGGGCTAACGAGCAGTACTTC. Translating gives CASSLDQQGANEQYF.

A remark on this clonotype: The junction and the germline gene differ at one end; a read error may be behind it. V is TRBV12-3 or TRBV12-4 and J is TRBJ1-1; D is uncertain. The CDR3 spans 13 residues. The CDR3 DNA reads TGTGCCAGCAGTTTGGGAGTGAACACTGGAGCTTTCTTT. Translation: CASSLGVNTGAFF.

This clonotype showed up many times. This chain joins TRBV20-1 and TRBJ2-1, with 7 positions matching TRBD2. Per germline, CDR1 DFQATT and CDR2 SNEGSKA (reference sequence). CDR3 size: 15 residues. Losses at the gene ends were 1 base for V and 8 bases for J; bases not matched to a gene: 11. DNA of the CDR3: TGCAGTGCTAGAGTGGCGTCGGTACGGGGGGATGAGCAGTTCTTC. This sequence encodes CSARVASVRGDEQFF.

This CDR3 reads CASSHLAVAGVYNEQFF. For the CDR3, the DNA is TGTGCCAGCAGCCACCTGGCGGTAGCGGGAGTGTACAATGAGCAGTTCTTC. The chain joins TRBV3-1 to TRBJ2-1, with TRBD2 matching 9 bases. V shed 3 bases, J shed 4 bases, and the junction held 10 bases outside the gene matches. The CDR3 sequence is 17 residues long. Germline V gene lookup returns CDR1 LGHDT and CDR2 YNNKEL (reference sequence).

This clonotype was observed many times. This chain's CDR3 is CASSQQGQAFF. CDR3 coding DNA: TGTGCCAGCAGTCAACAGGGACAGGCTTTCTTT. The V and J genes are TRBV28 and TRBJ1-1; 7 nucleotides agree with TRBD1. From germline, CDR1 is MDHEN and CDR2 SYDVKM. The CDR3 extends over 11 amino acids. V lost 5 bases to trimming and J lost 11 bases; unmatched junction nucleotides: 5.

The rearrangement links TRBV6-1 to TRBJ2-5, with TRBD2 as a possible D gene (6 bases). Germline CDR1 MNHNS, CDR2 SASEGT. This CDR3 spans 15 amino acids. V was cut by 5 bases and J by 2 bases, with 15 bases left in between. This chain's CDR3 is CASSYVGGVQETQYF. CDR3 in DNA: TGTGCCAGCAGTTATGTTGGCGGGGTACAAGAGACCCAGTACTTC.

This clonotype was picked up many times. The genes are TRBV18 and TRBJ2-7, with 9 nucleotides matching TRBD1. The CDR3 covers 17 residues. Losses at the gene ends were 4 bases for V and 5 bases for J; bases not matched to a gene: 15. Germline CDR1 KGHSH, CDR2 LQKENI. CDR3 residues: CASSRTAGDRGSDEQYF. The DNA of the CDR3 is TGTGCCAGCTCACGAACGGCCGGAGACAGGGGGTCTGACGAGCAGTACTTC.

This clonotype has more than one count but fewer than ten. The CDR3 sequence: CASSQDLSGNTIYF. CDR3 sequence (DNA): TGTGCCAGCAGCCAAGACCTGTCTGGAAACACCATATATTTT. The rearrangement links TRBV4-2 to TRBJ1-3; D remains ambiguous. This CDR3 is built from 14 residues. The V gene lost 0 bases and the J gene lost 1 base, with 4 bases spanning the gap. CDR1 and CDR2 (germline): LGHNA, YNFKEQ.

The chain has TRBV18 and TRBJ2-1; perhaps TRBD1 as D (5 bases). This CDR3 is 14 amino acids long. In germline, CDR1 is KGHSH, CDR2 LQKENI. Trimming pared 6 bases from V and 7 bases from J, leaving 16 bases between. For the CDR3, the DNA is TGTGCCAGCTCCCTGGACGGGCAGGGTAATGAGCAGTTCTTC. Amino acid sequence: CASSLDGQGNEQFF.

Many counts were recorded for this clonotype. The chain links TRBV30 to TRBJ2-1; D is unresolved. Trimming cost V 2 bases and J 8 bases, with 7 bases left between them. CDR3 length: 11 residues. The germline CDR1 and CDR2 sequences are GTSNPN and SVGIG (reference sequence). CDR3 DNA sequence: TGTGCCTGGAGTTCCGTGGATGAGCAGTTCTTC. This gives the protein CAWSSVDEQFF.

This chain links TRBV7-2 with TRBJ1-4; D is perhaps TRBD1 (5 bases). CDR1 is SGHTA and CDR2 is FQGNSA in the germline V gene. This CDR3 comprises 15 residues. Trimming took 1 base from V and 8 from J, leaving 14 bases between them. The CDR3 DNA reads as TGTGCCAGCAGCTTAGTCGGGGGTATAAGGGAAAAACTGTTTTTT. Translating gives CASSLVGGIREKLFF. The full variable domain, with the rest looked up from reference TRBV7-2 and TRBJ1-4, is GAGVSQSPSNKVTEKGKDVELRCDPISGHTALYWYRQSLGQGLEFLIYFQGNSAPDKSGLPSDRFSAERTGGSVSTLTIQRTQQEDSAVYLCASSLVGGIREKLFFGSGTQLSVL.

This clonotype was seen many times. The chain uses TRBV28 and TRBJ1-5; TRBD1 is a possible D gene (5 bases). Germline CDR1 is MDHEN and CDR2 is SYDVKM. The CDR3 has 14 amino acids. Trimming removed 3 bases at V and 6 bases at J, with 12 bases between. The CDR3 protein is CASSFGGSGQPQHF. The CDR3 bases are TGTGCCAGCAGTTTTGGGGGTAGCGGTCAGCCCCAGCATTTT.

The rearrangement uses TRBV13 and TRBJ2-2, with TRBD2 matching over 7 bases. The V gene end was trimmed by 1 base and the J gene end by 5 bases; junction bases not matched to a gene: 7. This CDR3 is 16 amino acids long. Germline V gene sequence: CDR1 PRHDT, CDR2 FYEKMQ (reference sequence). DNA for the CDR3: TGTGCCAGCAGCTTAGCAGGACTAGTATGGACCGGGGAGCTGTTTTTT. Translated: CASSLAGLVWTGELFF.

With respect to this clonotype: A much larger clone differs by one base, so this may be a read error. The chain is built from TRBV11-2 and TRBJ2-7; D unresolved. The germline CDR1 and CDR2 sequences are SGHAT and FQNNGV. The CDR3 totals 12 residues. V was shortened by 4 bases and J by 7 bases, with 11 bases between the two germline ends. This chain's CDR3 is CASSSTIREQYF. CDR3 nucleotide sequence: TGTGCCAGCAGCTCAACAATCAGGGAGCAGTACTTC.

CDR3 amino acids: CSVGGQSSYNEQFF. In DNA, the CDR3 is TGCAGCGTTGGAGGGCAGAGCTCCTACAATGAGCAGTTCTTC. The rearrangement links TRBV29-1 to TRBJ2-1; TRBD2 might be the D (5 bases). Trimming left V 4 bases short and J 0 bases short, with 10 bases between. The germline CDR1 and CDR2 sequences are SQVTM and ANQGSEA. This CDR3 is built from 14 residues.

This clonotype was detected a few times. The chain couples TRBV7-9 to TRBJ2-5; D not resolved. Between the trimmed V and J ends, which lost 5 bases and 0 bases, there was a span of 7 bases. Germline V gives CDR1 SEHNR, CDR2 FQNEAQ (reference sequence). This CDR3 is built from 13 residues. DNA for the CDR3: TGTGCCAGCAGCATACAGTACCAAGAGACCCAGTACTTC. Translation gives CASSIQYQETQYF.

This clonotype occurred a few times. The genes are TRBV6-2 or TRBV6-3 and TRBJ1-1; no reliable D call. V was trimmed by 6 bases and J by 1 base, leaving 12 bases between them. CDR1 MNHEY and CDR2 SVGEGT come from the germline V gene. CDR3 length equals 14 residues. The CDR3 is CASRVGLPNTEAFF. DNA for the CDR3: TGTGCCAGCAGGGTGGGCTTACCGAACACTGAAGCTTTCTTT.

The V and J genes are TRBV6-1 and TRBJ2-1, with D maybe TRBD1 (6 bases). V was pared by 6 bases and J by 12 bases, with 15 bases between. The CDR3 consists of 12 residues. CDR1 and CDR2 (germline): MNHNS, SASEGT. The CDR3 nucleotides are TGTGCCAGCAGCCTAGGGACGGACAGGCAGTTCTTC. Protein: CASSLGTDRQFF.

The sample holds many counts of this clonotype. The chain uses TRBV5-1 and TRBJ2-1; a weak D match, TRBD1 (5 bases). V lost 5 bases, J lost 8 bases, and 14 bases lay in between. Germline CDR1 is SGHRS and CDR2 is YFSETQ. The CDR3 runs 13 residues. The CDR3 here is CASRSTASDEQFF. CDR3 bases: TGCGCCAGCAGATCGACAGCCAGCGATGAGCAGTTCTTC.